The table lists the clone carrying this T cell receptor beta chain with a count of one. Sequencing used immunoSEQ multiplex PCR; TCRdb keeps in-frame clones, though not all of them. Among roughly 100,000 clones listed, 92% were seen once. This entry comes from a study of control samples from healthy donors and cancer patients. The clonotype was recovered from a woman younger than 35 in good health. The specimen sequenced was blood.

CDR3 DNA sequence: TGTGCCAGCAGCCGACTTGGGGAGGCCGGGGAGCTGTTTTTT. It translates to CASSRLGEAGELFF. The chain carries TRBV9 and TRBJ2-2, with a weak D call TRBD2 (6 bases). The CDR3 is 14 residues long. The V end was cut by 4 bases, the J end by 6 bases, with 13 bases between. CDR1 and CDR2 (germline): SGDLS, YYNGEE.